The 3 T cell receptor beta chains below were found in one sample sequenced in a study of early T cells in non-severe SARS-CoV-2 infection. A single record per CDR3 protein comes from TCRdb applying MiXCR to the 5' RACE reads. The sample lists about 100,000 distinct CDR3 sequences, around 13% occurring once. Sequencing was done on a sample of whole blood. These receptors all stem from an adult who was a healthcare worker with PCR-confirmed SARS-CoV-2 infection or an uninfected control (not recorded which).

This clonotype showed up just a few times. The chain is built from TRBV28 and TRBJ2-7; TRBD1 might be the D (5 bases). Germline CDR1 reads MDHEN; CDR2 reads SYDVKM. The V and J ends lost 2 bases and 3 bases respectively, with 11 bases between them. CDR3 length equals 14 residues. CDR3 bases: TGTGCCAGCAGTTTACCGGGCCAGGGCTACGAGCAGTACTTC. Translating gives CASSLPGQGYEQYF.

V usage is TRBV20-1 and J usage is TRBJ2-1; tentatively, D is TRBD2 (5 bases). The CDR3 consists of 13 residues. V lost 5 bases, J lost 7 bases, and 15 bases lay in between. Germline CDR1 and CDR2: DFQATT and SNEGSKA (reference sequence). The CDR3 DNA reads as TGCAGTGCTGAGGGCCCGTTGAGAAATGAGCAGTTCTTC. It specifies CSAEGPLRNEQFF.

About this clonotype itself: A clone one base away is much larger, so this may be a read error. The chain is built from TRBV4-3 and TRBJ1-6, with 7 bases identical to TRBD1. This CDR3 region has 15 residues. Per germline, CDR1 LGHNA and CDR2 YSLEER. The CDR3 protein is CTSSLTTGSGSPLHF. The CDR3 DNA sequence: TGCACCAGCAGCCTCACGACAGGGAGTGGGTCACCCCTCCACTTT.